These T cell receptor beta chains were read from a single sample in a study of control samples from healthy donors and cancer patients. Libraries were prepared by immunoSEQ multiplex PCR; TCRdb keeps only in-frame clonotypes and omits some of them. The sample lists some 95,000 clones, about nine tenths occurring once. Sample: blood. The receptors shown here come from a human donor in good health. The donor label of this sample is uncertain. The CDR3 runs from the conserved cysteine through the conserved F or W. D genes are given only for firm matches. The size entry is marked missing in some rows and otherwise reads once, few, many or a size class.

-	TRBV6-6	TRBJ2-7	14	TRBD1	TGTGCCAGCAGTTATGGACAGGGGGCATACGAGCAGTACTTC	CASSYGQGAYEQYF
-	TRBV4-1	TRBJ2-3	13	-	TGCGCCAGCAGCTCAGACCTAGCAAATACGCAGTATTTT	CASSSDLANTQYF
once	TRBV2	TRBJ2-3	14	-	TGTGCCAGCAGTGCCGTCTTGACGGCAGATACGCAGTATTTT	CASSAVLTADTQYF
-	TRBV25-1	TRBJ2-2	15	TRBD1	TGTGCCAGCAGTGACAGGACAGGGTTCACCGGGGAGCTGTTTTTT	CASSDRTGFTGELFF
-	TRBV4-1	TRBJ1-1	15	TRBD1	TGCGCCAGCAGCCTAAACAGGGGGCTCGGGACTGAAGCTTTCTTT	CASSLNRGLGTEAFF
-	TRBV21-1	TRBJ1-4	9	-	TGTGCCAGCAGCACCACAGGGCCTTTT	CASSTTGPF
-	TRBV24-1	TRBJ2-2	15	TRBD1	TGTGCCACCAGGGGACAGGGCAGTTACACCGGGGAGCTGTTTTTT	CATRGQGSYTGELFF
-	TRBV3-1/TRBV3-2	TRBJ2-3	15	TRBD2	TGTGCCAGCAGCCGGACTAGCGGTGACACAGATACGCAGTATTTT	CASSRTSGDTDTQYF
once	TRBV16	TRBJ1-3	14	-	TGTGCCAGCAGCCCGCCGGGGCCCGGTAACACCATATATTTT	CASSPPGPGNTIYF
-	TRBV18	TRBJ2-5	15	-	TGTGCCAGCTCACCACCGGACGGGGAACAAGAGACCCAGTACTTC	CASSPPDGEQETQYF
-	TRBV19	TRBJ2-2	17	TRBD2	TGTGCCAGTAAGGGGACTAGCGGGGCTAGGAACACCGGGGAGCTGTTTTTT	CASKGTSGARNTGELFF
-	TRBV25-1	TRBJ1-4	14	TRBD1	TGTGCCAGCGGCAGACAGGGGGTTGTGGAAAAACTGTTTTTT	CASGRQGVVEKLFF
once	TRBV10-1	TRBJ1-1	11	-	TGCGCCAGCAGTGCGGGATGGGAAGCTTTCTTT	CASSAGWEAFF
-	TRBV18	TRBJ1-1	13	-	TGTGCCAGCTCCTCGGGACCGAGGACTGAAGCTTTCTTT	CASSSGPRTEAFF
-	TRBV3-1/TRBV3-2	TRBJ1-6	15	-	TGTGCCAGCAGCGCACATGAGATCAGAAATTCACCCCTCCACTTT	CASSAHEIRNSPLHF
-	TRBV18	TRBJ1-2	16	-	TGTGCCAGCTCACCACCGGAACAGCCAGCTAACTATGGCTACACCTTC	CASSPPEQPANYGYTF
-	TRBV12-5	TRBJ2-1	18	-	TGTGCTAGTGGTTTGGTCCATGACGGTCGAAGCTCCTACAATGAGCAGTTCTTC	CASGLVHDGRSSYNEQFF
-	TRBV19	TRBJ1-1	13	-	TGTGCCAGTAGACCCCTGGGTGAGACTGAAGCTTTCTTT	CASRPLGETEAFF
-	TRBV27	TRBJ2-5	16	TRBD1	TGTGCCAGCAGTCTCCGGACAGGGGGGACACAAGAGACCCAGTACTTC	CASSLRTGGTQETQYF
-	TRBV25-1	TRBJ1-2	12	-	TGTGCCAGCAGTGCCCAAGGGTATGGCTACACCTTC	CASSAQGYGYTF
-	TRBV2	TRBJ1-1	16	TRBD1	TGTGCCAGCAGTACGACAGGGGTTCGGGAGGACACTGAAGCTTTCTTT	CASSTTGVREDTEAFF
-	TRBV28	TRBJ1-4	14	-	TGTGCCAGCAGGAAGGGTGGATCGCATGAAAAACTGTTTTTT	CASRKGGSHEKLFF
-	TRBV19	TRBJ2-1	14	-	TGTGCCAGTACTTCCCGGACTAACTACAATGAGCAGTTCTTC	CASTSRTNYNEQFF
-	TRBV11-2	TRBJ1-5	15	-	TGTGCCAGCAGCACCCACGGGGGTAGCAATCAGCCCCAGCATTTT	CASSTHGGSNQPQHF
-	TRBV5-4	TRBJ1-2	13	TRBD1	TGTGCCAGCAGTCCAACAGGGGATTTTGGCTACACCTTC	CASSPTGDFGYTF
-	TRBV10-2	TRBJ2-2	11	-	TGCGCCAGCAGGGGGCCCGGGGAGCTGTTTTTT	CASRGPGELFF
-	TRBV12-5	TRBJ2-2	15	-	TGTGCTAGTGCCCCCGGGTGGAGAGACACCGGGGAGCTGTTTTTT	CASAPGWRDTGELFF
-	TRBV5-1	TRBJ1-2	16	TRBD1	TGCGCCAGCAGCTTGGGGACAGGGGGCGCGGTGAGTGGCTACACCTTC	CASSLGTGGAVSGYTF
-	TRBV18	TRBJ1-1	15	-	TGTGCCAGCTCACGAACCGGGACAACGAACACTGAAGCTTTCTTT	CASSRTGTTNTEAFF
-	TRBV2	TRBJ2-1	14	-	TGTGCCAGCAGTGAAGGGGCCGCTTACAATGAGCAGTTCTTC	CASSEGAAYNEQFF